The T cell receptor (beta chain) under discussion was sequenced for a study of blood T cell repertoires in COVID-19. The CDR3 has 14 amino acids. Germline assignment: CDR1 DFQATT and CDR2 SNEGSKA (reference sequence). The V gene end was trimmed by 3 bases and the J gene end by 6 bases; junction bases not matched to a gene: 7. Profiling relied on immunoSEQ multiplex PCR, and the TCRdb table lists in-frame clones only, not all of them. The sample shows some 130,000 clones, around 80% of them seen only once. The J gene is TRBJ2-3, the V gene TRBV20-1; TRBD2 matches 9 bases. This clonotype originated in a woman in her 50s who had recovered from COVID-19. The sequenced sample consisted of PBMCs or T cells enriched from blood (not recorded which). The CDR3 nucleotides read TGCAGTGCTAGTTTAGCGGGGGCCCAGGATACGCAGTATTTT. This translates into CSASLAGAQDTQYF.